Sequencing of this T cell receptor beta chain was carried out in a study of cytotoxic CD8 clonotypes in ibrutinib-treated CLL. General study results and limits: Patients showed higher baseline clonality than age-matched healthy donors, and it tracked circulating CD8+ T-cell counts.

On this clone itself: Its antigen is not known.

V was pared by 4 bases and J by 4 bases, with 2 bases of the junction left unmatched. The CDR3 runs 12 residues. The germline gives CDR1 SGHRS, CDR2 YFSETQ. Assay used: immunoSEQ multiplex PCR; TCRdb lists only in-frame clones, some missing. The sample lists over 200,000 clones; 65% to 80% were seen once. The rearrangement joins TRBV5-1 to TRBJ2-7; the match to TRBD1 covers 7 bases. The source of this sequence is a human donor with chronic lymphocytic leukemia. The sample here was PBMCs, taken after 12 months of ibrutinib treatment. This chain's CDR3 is CASSLTGYEQYF. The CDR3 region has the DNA TGCGCCAGCAGCCTGACAGGGTACGAGCAGTACTTC.